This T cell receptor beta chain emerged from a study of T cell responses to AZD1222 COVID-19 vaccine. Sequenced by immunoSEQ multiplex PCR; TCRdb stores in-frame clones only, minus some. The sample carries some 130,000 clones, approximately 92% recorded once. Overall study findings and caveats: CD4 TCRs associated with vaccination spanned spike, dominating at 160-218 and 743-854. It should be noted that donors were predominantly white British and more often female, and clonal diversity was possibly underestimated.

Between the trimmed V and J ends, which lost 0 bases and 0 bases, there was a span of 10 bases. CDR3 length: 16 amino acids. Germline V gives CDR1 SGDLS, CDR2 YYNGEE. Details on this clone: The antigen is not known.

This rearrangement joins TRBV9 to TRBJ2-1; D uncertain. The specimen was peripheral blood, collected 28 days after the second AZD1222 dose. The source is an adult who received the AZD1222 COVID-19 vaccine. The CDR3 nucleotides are TGTGCCAGCAGCGTAGATCCGGGTAGCTCCTACAATGAGCAGTTCTTC. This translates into CASSVDPGSSYNEQFF.